A single sample gave rise to the 30 T cell receptor beta chains below, sequenced in a study of human T cells and chemical hapten exposure. Time point indicated: patch test 1, 2 weeks after DPC sensitization. Treatment defined: therapeutic diphenylcyclopropenone sensitization with weekly scalp DPC. A single record per CDR3 protein comes from TCRdb applying MiXCR to the RACE reads. The repertoire includes 150,000 to 200,000 distinct CDR3 sequences, about 14% of them detected once, and less than 2% sits in the top ten. Sample: whole blood, taken in connection with sensitization to the hapten diphenylcyclopropenone (DPC). All receptors come from a woman between 25 and 40 years old with alopecia areata. Some clones in this sample may be carry-over from other donors' samples.

This sequence joins TRBV7-2 and TRBJ2-2; no definite D call. From germline, CDR1 is SGHTA and CDR2 FQGNSA. CDR3 length: 13 amino acids. V lost 5 bases to trimming and J lost 6 bases, with 10 bases between them. The CDR3 spells CASSLVAPGELFF. CDR3 bases: TGTGCCAGCAGCCTCGTAGCCCCCGGGGAGCTGTTTTTT.

This chain links TRBV28 with TRBJ2-2, with D perhaps TRBD1 or TRBD2 (5 bases each). V was shortened by 3 bases and J by 2 bases, with 10 bases between the two germline ends. The CDR3 consists of 15 residues. The V gene's germline CDR1 is MDHEN and CDR2 SYDVKM. CDR3 amino acids: CASSFPRDNTGELFF. As DNA, the CDR3 is TGTGCCAGCAGTTTTCCCAGGGACAACACCGGGGAGCTGTTTTTT.

There are a few counts of this clonotype. The J gene is TRBJ2-1, the V gene TRBV28, with 8 nucleotides matching TRBD2. CDR1 is MDHEN, CDR2 SYDVKM, per germline. The V and J ends lost 5 bases and 7 bases, in that order; junction bases with no gene match: 13. The CDR3 covers 16 residues. As DNA, the CDR3 is TGTGCCAGCAGTCCCAATCCGGGACTAGTTGGGAATGAGCAGTTCTTC. This sequence encodes CASSPNPGLVGNEQFF.

The rearrangement links TRBV29-1 to TRBJ2-7; no definite D call. The CDR3 is made up of 12 amino acids. Between the trimmed V and J ends, which lost 3 bases and 2 bases, there was a span of 8 bases. The germline gives CDR1 SQVTM, CDR2 ANQGSEA. CDR3 in DNA: TGCAGCGTTGACACATACACCTACGAGCAGTACTTC. Translating gives CSVDTYTYEQYF.

V usage is TRBV28 and J usage is TRBJ2-2, with D possibly matching TRBD2 (5 bases). V lost 2 bases to trimming and J lost 0 bases, with 10 bases between them. The CDR3 totals 16 residues. Germline loops: CDR1 MDHEN, CDR2 SYDVKM. As DNA, the CDR3 is TGTGCCAGCAGTTTAGCCAGCGGCGCGAACACCGGGGAGCTGTTTTTT. Translating it yields CASSLASGANTGELFF.

This clonotype was counted only a few times. The J gene is TRBJ1-5, the V gene TRBV20-1; D not resolved. The CDR3 is 14 residues long. Germline V gene lookup returns CDR1 DFQATT and CDR2 SNEGSKA (reference sequence). Deletions cut 6 bases from V and 0 bases from J, with 12 bases between. The CDR3 DNA sequence: TGCAGTGCGCGACGGGCGGTTAGCAATCAGCCCCAGCATTTT. The encoded protein is CSARRAVSNQPQHF.

This clonotype was counted a few times. The genes are TRBV20-1 and TRBJ2-7; D unclear. This CDR3 is built from 14 residues. The germline V gene has CDR1 DFQATT and CDR2 SNEGSKA (reference sequence). Between the trimmed V and J ends, which lost 1 base and 5 bases, there was a span of 15 bases. In DNA form, the CDR3 reads TGCAGTGCTAGAGGGGGTCAAGCCTGGGACGAGCAGTACTTC. It yields the protein CSARGGQAWDEQYF.

This clonotype has just a few counts. The CDR3 here is CASSPGRGYEQYF. The CDR3 DNA is TGTGCCAGCAGCCCGGGTCGGGGCTACGAGCAGTACTTC. The chain links TRBV7-3 to TRBJ2-7; the D gene is possibly TRBD2 (5 bases). This CDR3 contains 13 residues. Germline V gene lookup returns CDR1 SGHTA and CDR2 FQGTGA. Trimming left V 5 bases short and J 3 bases short, with 11 bases between.

The rearrangement uses TRBV27 and TRBJ1-1, with 8 bases aligning to TRBD1. With 1 base clipped from V and 4 bases from J, the junction kept 11 bases outside the gene matches. The germline CDR1 and CDR2 sequences are MNHEY and SMNVEV (reference sequence). This CDR3 contains 17 residues. The CDR3 DNA is TGTGCCAGCAGTTTATGGGGGCAGGGGGCCTCGTTCACTGAAGCTTTCTTT. Encoded protein: CASSLWGQGASFTEAFF.

The chain combines TRBV3-1 with TRBJ1-2, with D unresolved. Germline-derived CDR1 and CDR2 are LGHDT and YNNKEL (reference sequence). Trimming pared 5 bases from V and 7 bases from J, leaving 14 bases between. This CDR3 comprises 13 residues. The CDR3 region has the DNA TGTGCCAGCAGCGCAAGACCCGACACTGGCTACACCTTC. This codes for CASSARPDTGYTF.

There are a few counts of this clonotype. This chain joins TRBV7-2 and TRBJ1-2; D is possibly TRBD1 (5 bases). Per germline, CDR1 SGHTA and CDR2 FQGNSA. The CDR3 runs to 14 residues. V lost 2 bases and J lost 2, with 9 bases in between. The CDR3 loop is CASSLSTDNYGYTF. CDR3 nucleotide sequence: TGTGCCAGCAGCTTATCGACAGACAACTATGGCTACACCTTC. Full variable domain (rest looked up from reference TRBV7-2 and TRBJ1-2): GAGVSQSPSNKVTEKGKDVELRCDPISGHTALYWYRQSLGQGLEFLIYFQGNSAPDKSGLPSDRFSAERTGGSVSTLTIQRTQQEDSAVYLCASSLSTDNYGYTFGSGTRLTVV.

This clonotype has just a few counts. The chain uses TRBV29-1 and TRBJ2-1; D is possibly TRBD2 (5 bases). Per the germline V gene, CDR1 is SQVTM and CDR2 is ANQGSEA. The V gene lost 3 bases and the J gene lost 12 bases, with 9 bases spanning the gap. This CDR3 region has 10 residues. The CDR3 DNA sequence: TGCAGCGTTGAGGTCACTAGGCAGTTCTTC. Its protein is CSVEVTRQFF.

The CDR3 nucleotides read TGTGCCAGCAGTGATGGCTACACCTTC. This encodes CASSDGYTF. The gene calls are TRBV2 and TRBJ1-2, with no clear D. CDR3 size: 9 residues. Between the trimmed V and J ends, which lost 3 bases and 7 bases, there was a span of 0 bases. CDR1 SNHLY and CDR2 FYNNEI come from the germline V gene.

The genes are TRBV6-2 or TRBV6-3 and TRBJ2-2; D unclear. Trimming removed 4 bases at V and 3 bases at J, with 9 bases between. In germline, CDR1 is MNHEY, CDR2 SVGEGT. This CDR3 spans 14 amino acids. CDR3 DNA sequence: TGTGCCAGCAGTTCGATCAGTGACACCGGGGAGCTGTTTTTT. Translating it yields CASSSISDTGELFF.

A few counts support this clonotype. The chain joins TRBV20-1 to TRBJ2-7; 8 bases map to TRBD2. CDR3 size: 14 residues. J gave up 5 bases and V 1 base, and 7 bases lay outside the gene matches. CDR1 and CDR2 from the germline V gene are DFQATT and SNEGSKA (reference sequence). The CDR3 DNA reads as TGCAGTGCTAGAGGACCCAGCGGGGGTAACGAGCAGTACTTC. Translating gives CSARGPSGGNEQYF.

This clonotype was seen a few times. The chain employs TRBV7-9 and TRBJ1-1; D gene unclear. Germline CDR1 SEHNR, CDR2 FQNEAQ (reference sequence). V was pared by 4 bases and J by 7 bases, with 10 bases between. The CDR3 runs 12 residues. CDR3 DNA sequence: TGTGCCAGCAGCTCGAGGAGCAATGAAGCTTTCTTT. Translation gives CASSSRSNEAFF.

The chain recombines TRBV15 with TRBJ2-1; no firm D call. Trimming took 4 bases from V and 4 from J, leaving 5 bases between them. Germline V CDR1 and CDR2: LNHNV, YYDKDF (reference sequence). The CDR3 totals 12 residues. CDR3 residues: CATSTLYNEQFF. DNA of the CDR3: TGTGCCACCAGCACCTTATACAATGAGCAGTTCTTC.

Of note for this clonotype: Sequence at one end of the junction differs from germline and may be a read error. The chain has TRBV3-1 and TRBJ2-1, with TRBD2 matching over 8 bases. Germline lookup yields CDR1 LGHDT and CDR2 YNNKEL (reference sequence). The CDR3 runs 11 residues. In nucleotides, the CDR3 is TGTGCCAGCAGCCTCCAGCGGGAGAGGCTCTTC. Amino acids: CASSLQRERLF.

This chain joins TRBV7-9 and TRBJ2-3; a weak D match, TRBD1 (5 bases). Germline CDR1 and CDR2: SEHNR and FQNEAQ (reference sequence). This CDR3 is 14 amino acids long. Trimming shortened V by 1 base and J by 5 bases, and 10 bases separated the two germline ends. CDR3 amino acids: CASSLVQGKDTQYF. Here the CDR3 DNA reads TGTGCCAGCAGCTTAGTCCAGGGCAAAGATACGCAGTATTTT.

This clonotype turned up a few times. The chain is built from TRBV18 and TRBJ2-2; D is unresolved. Germline-derived CDR1 and CDR2 are KGHSH and LQKENI. V lost 2 bases to trimming and J lost 2 bases, with 9 bases between them. The CDR3 has 15 residues. The CDR3 sequence: CASSPSADNTGELFF. Here the CDR3 DNA reads TGTGCCAGCTCACCATCGGCAGACAACACCGGGGAGCTGTTTTTT. Filled out from reference TRBV18 and TRBJ2-2, the complete variable domain reads NAGVMQNPRHLVRRRGQEARLRCSPMKGHSHVYWYRQLPEEGLKFMVYLQKENIIDESGMPKERFSAEFPKEGPSILRIQQVVRGDSAAYFCASSPSADNTGELFFGEGSRLTVL.

This clonotype was counted a few times. The chain employs TRBV19 and TRBJ2-3, with 10 positions matching TRBD2. V lost 5 bases to trimming and J lost 5 bases; unmatched junction nucleotides: 13. The CDR3 sequence is 17 residues long. Looked up from germline, CDR1 is LNHDA and CDR2 is SQIVND (reference sequence). As DNA, the CDR3 is TGTGCCAGTAGTCTCTCAAGCGGGAGGGCCTTTGGAGATACGCAGTATTTT. It specifies CASSLSSGRAFGDTQYF. The whole variable domain, filled in from reference TRBV19 and TRBJ2-3, reads DGGITQSPKYLFRKEGQNVTLSCEQNLNHDAMYWYRQDPGQGLRLIYYSQIVNDFQKGDIAEGYSVSREKKESFPLTVTSAQKNPTAFYLCASSLSSGRAFGDTQYFGPGTRLTVL.

The V gene is TRBV28, the J gene TRBJ2-3, with D uncertain. The CDR3 consists of 15 residues. V lost 5 bases and J lost 0, with 12 bases in between. The germline V gene encodes CDR1 MDHEN and CDR2 SYDVKM. The CDR3 DNA reads TGTGCCAGCAGTAGGATTGGAAGAAGCACAGATACGCAGTATTTT. Amino acids: CASSRIGRSTDTQYF.

This clonotype showed up just a few times. The gene calls are TRBV7-3 and TRBJ2-6; TRBD1 might be the D (7 bases). This CDR3 is 16 amino acids long. V dropped 5 bases and J dropped 0 bases, with 11 bases sitting between them. Per the germline V gene, CDR1 is SGHTA and CDR2 is FQGTGA. CDR3 protein: CASSPGGSSGANVLTF. CDR3 sequence (DNA): TGTGCCAGCAGCCCAGGGGGGAGCTCTGGGGCCAACGTCCTGACTTTC.

This clonotype was observed a handful of times. The V call is TRBV7-2, the J call TRBJ2-2, with D maybe TRBD2 (5 bases). Trimming removed 5 bases from V and 5 bases from J, with 15 bases in between. Germline V CDR1 and CDR2: SGHTA, FQGNSA. The CDR3 is 15 amino acids. The CDR3 bases are TGTGCCAGCAGCCCCCTTGGTAGGGAGACCGGGGAGCTGTTTTTT. Encoded protein: CASSPLGRETGELFF.

This clonotype was observed a handful of times. This chain joins TRBV20-1 and TRBJ2-1, with D hard to call. V lost 0 bases and J lost 9, with 6 bases in between. CDR1 is DFQATT and CDR2 is SNEGSKA in the germline V gene (reference sequence). CDR3 size: 11 residues. CDR3 loop: CSAREEGEQFF. CDR3 in DNA: TGCAGTGCTAGAGAAGAAGGTGAGCAGTTCTTC.

This clonotype was counted ten times or more. The genes are TRBV7-9 and TRBJ2-1, with D hard to call. Deletions cut 1 base from V and 10 bases from J, with 8 bases between. The germline CDR1 and CDR2 sequences are SEHNR and FQNEAQ (reference sequence). This CDR3 is built from 12 residues. CDR3 residues: CASSLVGAEQFF. Written as DNA, the CDR3 is TGTGCCAGCAGCTTAGTTGGAGCAGAGCAGTTCTTC.

This clonotype appeared a few times. The rearrangement joins TRBV11-3 to TRBJ2-7, with TRBD1 matching over 7 bases. CDR1 and CDR2 (germline): SGHNT, YENEEA. J was trimmed by 2 bases and V by 5 bases; bases with no gene match: 6. There are 14 residues in the CDR3. The CDR3 loop reads CASSVHRGTYEQYF. The DNA of the CDR3 is TGTGCCAGCAGCGTCCACAGGGGAACCTACGAGCAGTACTTC. Variable domain in full (rest from reference TRBV11-3 and TRBJ2-7): EAGVVQSPRYKIIEKKQPVAFWCNPISGHNTLYWYLQNLGQGPELLIRYENEEAVDDSQLPKDRFSAERLKGVDSTLKIQPAELGDSAVYLCASSVHRGTYEQYFGPGTRLTVT.

A word on this clonotype: Lacking the conserved final phenylalanine or tryptophan, this CDR3 likely reflects a read error. This CDR3 reads CSVVDRTEAFL. The CDR3 coding sequence is TGCAGCGTCGTCGACAGGACTGAAGCTTTCTTA. The genes are TRBV29-1 and TRBJ1-1, with D possibly being TRBD1 (6 bases). The CDR3 totals 11 residues. Germline loops: CDR1 SQVTM, CDR2 ANQGSEA. The V end lost 6 bases, the J end lost 5 bases, and 10 bases lay between the germline ends.

This chain uses TRBV9 with TRBJ2-1; 7 bases fit TRBD1. Germline assignment: CDR1 SGDLS and CDR2 YYNGEE. The CDR3 totals 16 residues. V was pared by 4 bases and J by 2 bases, with 9 bases of the junction left unmatched. The CDR3 here is CASSRTGQRPYNEQFF. The CDR3 DNA reads TGTGCCAGCAGCAGAACGGGACAGAGACCCTACAATGAGCAGTTCTTC.

The chain combines TRBV12-3 or TRBV12-4 with TRBJ1-4, with D perhaps matching TRBD1 (5 bases). This CDR3 has 14 amino acids. V was clipped by 3 bases and J by 14 bases, with 19 bases between them. DNA of the CDR3: TGTGCCAGCAGTTTCCAGGACACCTCGGGAAGGCTGTTTTTT. Translation gives CASSFQDTSGRLFF.